This TCR beta chain is from a study of T cell responses to AZD1222 COVID-19 vaccine. Trimming took off 4 bases at V and 0 bases at J, with 7 bases between the two ends. CDR1 and CDR2 from the germline V gene are SNHLY and FYNNEI. The CDR3 loop spans 15 amino acids. Data came from immunoSEQ multiplex PCR; TCRdb stores just in-frame clones and leaves some out. The sample consists of over 110,000 clones, roughly 90% of them appearing once. The source is an adult who received the AZD1222 COVID-19 vaccine. Sequences were derived from peripheral blood, sampled 28 days after the second AZD1222 dose. The chain combines TRBV2 with TRBJ2-6; D remains unclear. This CDR3 reads CASSVQSSGANVLTF. CDR3 nucleotide sequence: TGTGCCAGCAGTGTCCAAAGCTCTGGGGCCAACGTCCTGACTTTC.